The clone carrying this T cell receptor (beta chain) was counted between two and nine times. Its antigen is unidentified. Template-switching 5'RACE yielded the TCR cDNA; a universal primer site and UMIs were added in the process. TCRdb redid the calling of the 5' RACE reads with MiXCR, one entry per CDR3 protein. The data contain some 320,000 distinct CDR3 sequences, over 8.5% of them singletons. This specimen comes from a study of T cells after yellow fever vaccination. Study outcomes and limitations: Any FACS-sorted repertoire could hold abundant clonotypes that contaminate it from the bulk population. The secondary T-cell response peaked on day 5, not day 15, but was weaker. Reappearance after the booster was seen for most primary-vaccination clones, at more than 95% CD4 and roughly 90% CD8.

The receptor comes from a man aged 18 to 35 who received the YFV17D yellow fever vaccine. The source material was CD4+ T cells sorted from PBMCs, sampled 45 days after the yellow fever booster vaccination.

The DNA for the CDR3 is TGTGCCAGCAGCCAAGCACGCCCGACAGTCAATAATTCACCCCTCCACTTT. It translates to CASSQARPTVNNSPLHF. This chain uses TRBV4-2 with TRBJ1-6, with D tentatively TRBD1 (5 bases). The V gene lost 1 base and the J gene lost 5 bases, with 15 bases spanning the gap. The CDR3 consists of 17 residues. Germline V lookup: CDR1 LGHNA, CDR2 YNFKEQ.